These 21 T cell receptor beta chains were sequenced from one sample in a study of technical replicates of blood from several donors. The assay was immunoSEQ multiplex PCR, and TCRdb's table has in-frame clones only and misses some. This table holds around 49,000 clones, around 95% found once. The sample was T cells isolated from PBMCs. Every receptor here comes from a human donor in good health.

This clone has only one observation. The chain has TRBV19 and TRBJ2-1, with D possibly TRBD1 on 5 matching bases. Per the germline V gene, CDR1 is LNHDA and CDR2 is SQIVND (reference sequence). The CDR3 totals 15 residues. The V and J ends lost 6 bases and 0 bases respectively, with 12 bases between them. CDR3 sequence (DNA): TGTGCCAGTAGGCCTACAGGAAACTCCTACAATGAGCAGTTCTTC. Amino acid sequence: CASRPTGNSYNEQFF.

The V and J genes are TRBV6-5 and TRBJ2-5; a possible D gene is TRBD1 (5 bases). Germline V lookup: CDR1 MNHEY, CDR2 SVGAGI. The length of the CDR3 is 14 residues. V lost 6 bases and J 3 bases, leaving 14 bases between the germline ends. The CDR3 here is CASSPRLTEETQYF. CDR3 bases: TGTGCCAGCAGCCCCCGACTGACAGAAGAGACCCAGTACTTC.

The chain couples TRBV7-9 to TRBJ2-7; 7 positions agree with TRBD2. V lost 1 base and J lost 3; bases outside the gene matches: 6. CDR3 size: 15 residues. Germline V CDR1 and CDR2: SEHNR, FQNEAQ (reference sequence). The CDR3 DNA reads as TGTGCCAGCAGCTTAGGCGGGAGACAAAGCTACGAGCAGTACTTC. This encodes CASSLGGRQSYEQYF. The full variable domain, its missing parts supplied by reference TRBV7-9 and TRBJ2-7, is DTGVSQNPRHKITKRGQNVTFRCDPISEHNRLYWYRQTLGQGPEFLTYFQNEAQLEKSRLLSDRFSAERPKGSFSTLEIQRTEQGDSAMYLCASSLGGRQSYEQYFGPGTRLTVT.

The CDR3 DNA reads as TGTGCCACCAGCAGAGGTCGGACTGGGGTGGCTGAAGCTTTCTTT. Residues: CATSRGRTGVAEAFF. The chain is built from TRBV15 and TRBJ1-1, with D unclear. The CDR3 is 15 amino acids. Germline values: CDR1 LNHNV, CDR2 YYDKDF (reference sequence). Deletions cut 1 base from V and 6 bases from J, with 15 bases between.

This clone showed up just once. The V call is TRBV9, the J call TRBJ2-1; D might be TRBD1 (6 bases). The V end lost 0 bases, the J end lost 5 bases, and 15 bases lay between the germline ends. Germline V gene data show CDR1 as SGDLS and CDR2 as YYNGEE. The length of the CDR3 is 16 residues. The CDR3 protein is CASSVGGTGYDNEQFF. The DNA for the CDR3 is TGTGCCAGCAGCGTAGGTGGAACAGGGTATGACAATGAGCAGTTCTTC. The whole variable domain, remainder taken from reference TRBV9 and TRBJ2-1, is DSGVTQTPKHLITATGQRVTLRCSPRSGDLSVYWYQQSLDQGLQFLIQYYNGEERAKGNILERFSAQQFPDLHSELNLSSLELGDSALYFCASSVGGTGYDNEQFFGPGTRLTVL.

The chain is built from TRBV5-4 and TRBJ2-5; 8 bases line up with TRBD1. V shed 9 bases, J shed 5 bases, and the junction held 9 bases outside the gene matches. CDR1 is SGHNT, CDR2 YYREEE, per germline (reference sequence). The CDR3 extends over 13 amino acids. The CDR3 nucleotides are TGTGCCACCATGACAGGGGTAAGGGAGACCCAGTACTTC. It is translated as CATMTGVRETQYF.

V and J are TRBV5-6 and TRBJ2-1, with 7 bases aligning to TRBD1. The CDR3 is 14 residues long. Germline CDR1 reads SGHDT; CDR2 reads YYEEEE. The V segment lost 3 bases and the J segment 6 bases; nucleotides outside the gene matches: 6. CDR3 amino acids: CASSWETGSNEQFF. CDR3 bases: TGTGCCAGCAGCTGGGAGACAGGGTCCAATGAGCAGTTCTTC.

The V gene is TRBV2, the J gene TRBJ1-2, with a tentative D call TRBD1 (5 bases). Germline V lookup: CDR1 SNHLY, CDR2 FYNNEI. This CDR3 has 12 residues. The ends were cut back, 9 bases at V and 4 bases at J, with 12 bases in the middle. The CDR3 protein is CARRGAVYGYTF. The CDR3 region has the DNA TGTGCCAGGCGCGGGGCGGTCTATGGCTACACCTTC.

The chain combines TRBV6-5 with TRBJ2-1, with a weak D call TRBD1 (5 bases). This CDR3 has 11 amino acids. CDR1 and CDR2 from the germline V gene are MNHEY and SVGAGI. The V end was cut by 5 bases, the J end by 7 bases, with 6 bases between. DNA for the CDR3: TGTGCCAGCAGTCGACAGAATGAGCAGTTCTTC. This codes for CASSRQNEQFF.

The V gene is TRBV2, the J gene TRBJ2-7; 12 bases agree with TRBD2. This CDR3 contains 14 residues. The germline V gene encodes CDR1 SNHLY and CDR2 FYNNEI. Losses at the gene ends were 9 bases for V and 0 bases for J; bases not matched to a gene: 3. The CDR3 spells CASLLAGGSYEQYF. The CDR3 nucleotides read TGTGCCAGTCTACTAGCGGGAGGCTCCTACGAGCAGTACTTC. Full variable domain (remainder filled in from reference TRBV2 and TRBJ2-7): EPEVTQTPSHQVTQMGQEVILRCVPISNHLYFYWYRQILGQKVEFLVSFYNNEISEKSEIFDDQFSVERPDGSNFTLKIRSTKLEDSAMYFCASLLAGGSYEQYFGPGTRLTVT.

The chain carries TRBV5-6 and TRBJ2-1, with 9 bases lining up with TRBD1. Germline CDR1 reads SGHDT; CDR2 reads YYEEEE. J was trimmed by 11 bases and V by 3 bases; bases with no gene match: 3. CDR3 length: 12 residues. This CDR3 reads CASSYGTGQQFF. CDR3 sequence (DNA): TGTGCCAGCAGCTATGGGACAGGGCAGCAGTTCTTC.

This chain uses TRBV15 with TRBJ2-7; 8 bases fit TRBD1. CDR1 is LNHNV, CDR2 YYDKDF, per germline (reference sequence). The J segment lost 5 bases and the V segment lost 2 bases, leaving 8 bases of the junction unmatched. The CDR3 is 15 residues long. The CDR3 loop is CATSRLGTGIHEQYF. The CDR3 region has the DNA TGTGCCACCAGCAGACTGGGGACAGGCATCCACGAGCAGTACTTC.

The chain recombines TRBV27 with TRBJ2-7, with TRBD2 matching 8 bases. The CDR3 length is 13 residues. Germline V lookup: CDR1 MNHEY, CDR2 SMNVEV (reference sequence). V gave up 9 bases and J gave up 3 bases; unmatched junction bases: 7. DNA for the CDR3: TGTGCCAGTAGTCAGACTAGCGTCTACGAGCAGTACTTC. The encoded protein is CASSQTSVYEQYF.

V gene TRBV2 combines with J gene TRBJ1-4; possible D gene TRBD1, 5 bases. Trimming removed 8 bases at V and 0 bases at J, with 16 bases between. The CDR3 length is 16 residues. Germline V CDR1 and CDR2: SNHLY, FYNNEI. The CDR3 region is CASDFLGGSTNEKLFF. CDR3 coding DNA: TGTGCCAGCGATTTTCTCGGGGGTTCAACTAATGAAAAACTGTTTTTT.

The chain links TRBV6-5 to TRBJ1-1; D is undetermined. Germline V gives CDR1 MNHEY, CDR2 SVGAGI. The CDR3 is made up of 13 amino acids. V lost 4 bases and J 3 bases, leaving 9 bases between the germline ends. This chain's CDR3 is CASSWQDYTEAFF. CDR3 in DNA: TGTGCCAGCAGTTGGCAGGATTACACTGAAGCTTTCTTT.

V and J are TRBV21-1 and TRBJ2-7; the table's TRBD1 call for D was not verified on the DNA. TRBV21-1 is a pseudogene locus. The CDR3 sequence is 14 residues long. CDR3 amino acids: CASSKAGQGYEQYF. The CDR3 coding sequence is TGTGCCAGCAGCAAAGCAGGACAGGGGTACGAGCAGTACTTC.

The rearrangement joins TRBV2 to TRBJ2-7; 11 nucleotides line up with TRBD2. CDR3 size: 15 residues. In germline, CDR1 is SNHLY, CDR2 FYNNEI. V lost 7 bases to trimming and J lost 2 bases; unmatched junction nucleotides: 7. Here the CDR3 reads CASKLAGGPTYEQYF. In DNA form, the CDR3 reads TGTGCCAGCAAGCTAGCGGGGGGCCCAACCTACGAGCAGTACTTC.

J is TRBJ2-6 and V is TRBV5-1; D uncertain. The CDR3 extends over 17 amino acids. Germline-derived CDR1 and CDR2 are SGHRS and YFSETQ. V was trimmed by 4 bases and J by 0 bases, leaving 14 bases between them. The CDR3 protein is CASSAGDLLSGANVLTF. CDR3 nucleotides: TGCGCCAGCAGCGCAGGTGACCTACTCTCTGGGGCCAACGTCCTGACTTTC.

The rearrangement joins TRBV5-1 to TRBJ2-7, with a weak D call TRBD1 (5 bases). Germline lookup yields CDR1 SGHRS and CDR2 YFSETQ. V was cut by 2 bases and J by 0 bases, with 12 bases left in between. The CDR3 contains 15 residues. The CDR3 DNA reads TGCGCCAGCAGCTTCAGACAGACAAGCTCCTACGAGCAGTACTTC. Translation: CASSFRQTSSYEQYF.

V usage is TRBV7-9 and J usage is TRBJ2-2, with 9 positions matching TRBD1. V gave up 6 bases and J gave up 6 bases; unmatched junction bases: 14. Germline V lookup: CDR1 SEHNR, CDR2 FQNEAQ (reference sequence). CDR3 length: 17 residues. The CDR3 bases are TGTGCCAGCAGACCCCCGGCGGGACAGGGAGCCCCCGGGGAGCTGTTTTTT. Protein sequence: CASRPPAGQGAPGELFF.

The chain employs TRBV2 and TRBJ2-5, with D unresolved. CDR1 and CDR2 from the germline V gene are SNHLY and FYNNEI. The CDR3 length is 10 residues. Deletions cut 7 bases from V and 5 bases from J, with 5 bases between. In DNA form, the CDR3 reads TGTGCCAGCATCGGGGAGACCCAGTACTTC. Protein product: CASIGETQYF. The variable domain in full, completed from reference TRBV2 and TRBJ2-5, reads EPEVTQTPSHQVTQMGQEVILRCVPISNHLYFYWYRQILGQKVEFLVSFYNNEISEKSEIFDDQFSVERPDGSNFTLKIRSTKLEDSAMYFCASIGETQYFGPGTRLLVL.